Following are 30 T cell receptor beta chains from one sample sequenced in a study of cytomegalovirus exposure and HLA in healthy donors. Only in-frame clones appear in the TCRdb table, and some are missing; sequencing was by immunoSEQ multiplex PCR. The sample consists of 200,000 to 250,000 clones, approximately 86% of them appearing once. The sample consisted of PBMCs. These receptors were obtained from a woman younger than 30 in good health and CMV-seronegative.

CDR3 sequence (DNA): TGTGCCAGCTCACCACTAGTCGGGAAGGACTCTGGCTACACCTTC. Amino acid sequence: CASSPLVGKDSGYTF. This chain links TRBV18 with TRBJ1-2, with D uncertain. Trimming stripped 1 base from V and 7 bases from J, with 16 bases between. CDR1 is KGHSH and CDR2 is LQKENI in the germline V gene. This CDR3 contains 15 residues.

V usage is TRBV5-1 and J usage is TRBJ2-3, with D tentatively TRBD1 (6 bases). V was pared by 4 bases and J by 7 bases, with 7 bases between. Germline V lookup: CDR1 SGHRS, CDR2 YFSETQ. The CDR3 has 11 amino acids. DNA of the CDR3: TGCGCCAGCAGCGGGACACATACGCAGTATTTT. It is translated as CASSGTHTQYF.

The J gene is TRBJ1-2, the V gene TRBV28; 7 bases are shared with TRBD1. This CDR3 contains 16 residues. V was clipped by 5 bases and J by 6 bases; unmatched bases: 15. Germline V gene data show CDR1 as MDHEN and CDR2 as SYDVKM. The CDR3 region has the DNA TGTGCCAGCAGTCCTTACTCCCACAGGGGAGGCGATGGCTACACCTTC. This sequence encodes CASSPYSHRGGDGYTF.

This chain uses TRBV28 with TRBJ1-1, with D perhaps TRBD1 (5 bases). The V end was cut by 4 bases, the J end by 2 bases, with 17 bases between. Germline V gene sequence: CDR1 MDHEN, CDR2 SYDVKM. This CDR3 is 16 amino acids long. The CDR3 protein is CASSWGGVADNTEAFF. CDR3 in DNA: TGTGCCAGCAGTTGGGGGGGGGTCGCCGACAACACTGAAGCTTTCTTT.

Written as DNA, the CDR3 is TGTGCCAGTAGTATATCTCGGAACACCGGGGAGCTGTTTTTT. Amino acids: CASSISRNTGELFF. The J gene is TRBJ2-2, the V gene TRBV19; D remains ambiguous. The germline V gene encodes CDR1 LNHDA and CDR2 SQIVND (reference sequence). The length of the CDR3 is 14 residues. With 2 bases removed from V and 1 base from J, the gap between germline ends came to 5 bases.

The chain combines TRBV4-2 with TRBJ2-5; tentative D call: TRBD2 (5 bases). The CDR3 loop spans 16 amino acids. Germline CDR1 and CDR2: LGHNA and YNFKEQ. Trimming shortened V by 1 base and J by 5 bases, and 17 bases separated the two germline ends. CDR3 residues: CASSQGDLGSGETQYF. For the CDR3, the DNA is TGTGCCAGCAGCCAAGGGGATCTCGGATCGGGGGAGACCCAGTACTTC.

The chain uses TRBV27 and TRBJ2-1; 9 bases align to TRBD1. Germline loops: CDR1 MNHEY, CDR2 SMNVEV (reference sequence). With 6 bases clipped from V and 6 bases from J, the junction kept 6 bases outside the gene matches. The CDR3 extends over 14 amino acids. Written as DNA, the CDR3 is TGTGCCAGCAGGCTTGTGACAGGGGGCAATGAGCAGTTCTTC. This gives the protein CASRLVTGGNEQFF.

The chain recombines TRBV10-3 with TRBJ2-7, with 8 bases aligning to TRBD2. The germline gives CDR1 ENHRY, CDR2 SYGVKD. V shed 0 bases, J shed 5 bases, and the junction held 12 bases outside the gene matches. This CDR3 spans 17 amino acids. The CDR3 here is CAISESSGLAGDHEQYF. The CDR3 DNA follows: TGTGCCATCAGTGAGTCGTCAGGACTAGCCGGAGACCACGAGCAGTACTTC.

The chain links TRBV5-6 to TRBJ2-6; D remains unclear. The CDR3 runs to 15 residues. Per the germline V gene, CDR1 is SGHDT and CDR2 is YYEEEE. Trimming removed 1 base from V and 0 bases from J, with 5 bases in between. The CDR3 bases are TGTGCCAGCAGCTTGCCAGGCTCTGGGGCCAACGTCCTGACTTTC. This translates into CASSLPGSGANVLTF.

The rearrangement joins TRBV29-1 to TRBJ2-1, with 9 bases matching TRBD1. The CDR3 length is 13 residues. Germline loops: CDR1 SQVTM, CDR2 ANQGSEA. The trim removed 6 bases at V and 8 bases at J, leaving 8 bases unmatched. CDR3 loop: CSVEGDRAYEQFF. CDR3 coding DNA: TGCAGCGTCGAGGGGGACAGGGCCTATGAGCAGTTCTTC.

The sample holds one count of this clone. The CDR3 nucleotides are TGCAGTGCTAGGTCAGGGTCTGAAGCTTTCTTT. Its protein product is CSARSGSEAFF. The chain couples TRBV20-1 to TRBJ1-1, with D maybe TRBD1 (5 bases). This CDR3 contains 11 residues. Trimming took off 3 bases at V and 6 bases at J, with 8 bases between the two ends. From germline, CDR1 is DFQATT and CDR2 SNEGSKA (reference sequence).

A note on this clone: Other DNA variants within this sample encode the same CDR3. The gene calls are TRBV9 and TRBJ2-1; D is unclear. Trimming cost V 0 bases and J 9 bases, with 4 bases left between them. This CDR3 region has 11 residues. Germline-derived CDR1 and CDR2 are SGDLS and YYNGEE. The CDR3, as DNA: TGTGCCAGCAGCGTAGCCGGTGAGCAGTTCTTC. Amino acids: CASSVAGEQFF.

CDR3 amino acids: CASSFSVAPTDSGNTIYF. DNA for the CDR3: TGTGCCAGCAGTTTTAGCGTCGCTCCAACTGACTCTGGAAACACCATATATTTT. J is TRBJ1-3 and V is TRBV28; D remains unclear. CDR1 is MDHEN, CDR2 SYDVKM, per germline. This CDR3 is 18 amino acids long. V was pared by 3 bases and J by 0 bases, with 18 bases between.

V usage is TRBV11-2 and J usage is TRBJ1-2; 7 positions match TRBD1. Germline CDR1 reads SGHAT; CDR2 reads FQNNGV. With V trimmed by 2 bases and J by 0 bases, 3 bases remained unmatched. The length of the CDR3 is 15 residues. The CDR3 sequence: CASSLQGGANYGYTF. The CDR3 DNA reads TGTGCCAGCAGCTTACAGGGGGGAGCTAACTATGGCTACACCTTC.

CDR3 DNA sequence: TGCGCCAGCAGCCAAGGAGGGACAGTCCGCTCTGGGGCCAACGTCCTGACTTTC. It is translated as CASSQGGTVRSGANVLTF. The chain recombines TRBV4-1 with TRBJ2-6; 7 bases are shared with TRBD1. The CDR3 is 18 amino acids. Germline V gene sequence: CDR1 MGHRA, CDR2 YSYEKL. Losses at the gene ends were 1 base for V and 0 bases for J; bases not matched to a gene: 6.

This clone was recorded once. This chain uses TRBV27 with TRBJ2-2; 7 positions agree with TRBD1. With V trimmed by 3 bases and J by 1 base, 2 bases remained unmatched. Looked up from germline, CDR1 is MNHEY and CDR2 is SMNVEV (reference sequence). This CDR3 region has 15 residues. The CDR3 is CASSFDRENTGELFF. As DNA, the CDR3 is TGTGCCAGCAGTTTCGACAGGGAGAACACCGGGGAGCTGTTTTTT.

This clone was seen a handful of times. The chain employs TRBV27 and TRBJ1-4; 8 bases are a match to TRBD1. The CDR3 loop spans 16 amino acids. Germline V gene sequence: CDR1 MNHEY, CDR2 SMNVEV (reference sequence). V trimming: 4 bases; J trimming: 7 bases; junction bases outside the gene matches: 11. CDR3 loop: CASSSTLTGGFEKLFF. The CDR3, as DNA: TGTGCCAGCAGTTCTACACTCACAGGGGGGTTTGAAAAACTGTTTTTT.

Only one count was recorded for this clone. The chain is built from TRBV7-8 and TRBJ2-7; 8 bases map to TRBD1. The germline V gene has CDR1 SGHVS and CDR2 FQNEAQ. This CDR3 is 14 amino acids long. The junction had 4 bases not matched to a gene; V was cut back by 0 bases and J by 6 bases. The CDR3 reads CASSLARTGSEQYF. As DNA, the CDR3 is TGTGCCAGCAGCTTAGCGAGGACAGGGAGCGAGCAGTACTTC.

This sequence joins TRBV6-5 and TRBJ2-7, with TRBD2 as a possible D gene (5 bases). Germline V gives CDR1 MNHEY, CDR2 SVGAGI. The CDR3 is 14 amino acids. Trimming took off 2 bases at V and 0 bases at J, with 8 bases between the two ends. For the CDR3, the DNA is TGTGCCAGCAGTTACGACTATAGCTCCTACGAGCAGTACTTC. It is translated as CASSYDYSSYEQYF.

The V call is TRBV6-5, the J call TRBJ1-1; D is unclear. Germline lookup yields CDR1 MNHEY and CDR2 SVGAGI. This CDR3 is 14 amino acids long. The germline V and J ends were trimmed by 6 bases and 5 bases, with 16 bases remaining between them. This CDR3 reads CASSSGPGNTEAFF. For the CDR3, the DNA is TGTGCCAGCAGCAGCGGGCCCGGTAATACTGAAGCTTTCTTT.

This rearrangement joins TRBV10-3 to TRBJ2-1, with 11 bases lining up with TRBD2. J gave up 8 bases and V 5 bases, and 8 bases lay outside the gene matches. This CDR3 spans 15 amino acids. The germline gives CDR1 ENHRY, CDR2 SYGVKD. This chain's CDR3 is CAISWTSGLEDEQFF. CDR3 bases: TGTGCCATCAGTTGGACTAGCGGGCTAGAGGATGAGCAGTTCTTC.

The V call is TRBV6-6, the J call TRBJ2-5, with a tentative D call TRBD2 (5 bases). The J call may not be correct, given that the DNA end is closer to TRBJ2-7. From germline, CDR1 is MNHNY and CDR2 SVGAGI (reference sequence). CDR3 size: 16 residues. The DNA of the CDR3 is TGTGCCAGCAGTTACTCGGGTTCAGCGGCAGCCTACGAGCAGTACTTC. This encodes CASSYSGSAAAYEQYF.

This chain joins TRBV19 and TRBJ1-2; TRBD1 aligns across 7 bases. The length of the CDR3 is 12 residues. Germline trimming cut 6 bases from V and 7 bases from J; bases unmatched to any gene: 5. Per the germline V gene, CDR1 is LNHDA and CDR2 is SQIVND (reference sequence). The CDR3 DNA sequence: TGTGCCAGTAGGACAGGGATGGGTGGCTACACCTTC. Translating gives CASRTGMGGYTF.

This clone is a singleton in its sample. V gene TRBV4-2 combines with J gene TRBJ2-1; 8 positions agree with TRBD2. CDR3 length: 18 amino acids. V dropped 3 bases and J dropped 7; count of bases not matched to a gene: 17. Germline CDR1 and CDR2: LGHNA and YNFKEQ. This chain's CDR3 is CASSHIGLAGGPKNEQFF. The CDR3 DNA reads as TGTGCCAGCAGCCACATCGGACTAGCTGGAGGCCCGAAGAATGAGCAGTTCTTC.

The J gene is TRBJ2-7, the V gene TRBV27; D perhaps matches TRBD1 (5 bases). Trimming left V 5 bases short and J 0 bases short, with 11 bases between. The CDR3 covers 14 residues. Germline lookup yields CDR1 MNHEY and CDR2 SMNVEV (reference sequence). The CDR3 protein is CASSGAGLSYEQYF. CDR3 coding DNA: TGTGCCAGCAGTGGGGCAGGCCTCTCCTACGAGCAGTACTTC.

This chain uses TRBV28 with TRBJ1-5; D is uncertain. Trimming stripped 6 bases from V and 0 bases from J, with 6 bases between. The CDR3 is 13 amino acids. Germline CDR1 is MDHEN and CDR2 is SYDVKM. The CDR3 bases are TGTGCCAGCAGATACAGTAGCAATCAGCCCCAGCATTTT. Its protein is CASRYSSNQPQHF.

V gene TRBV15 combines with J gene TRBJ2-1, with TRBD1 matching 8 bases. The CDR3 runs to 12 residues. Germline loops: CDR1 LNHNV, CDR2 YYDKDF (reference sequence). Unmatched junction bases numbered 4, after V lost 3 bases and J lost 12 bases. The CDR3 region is CATSRTGTGQFF. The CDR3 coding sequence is TGTGCCACCAGCAGGACTGGGACAGGGCAGTTCTTC.

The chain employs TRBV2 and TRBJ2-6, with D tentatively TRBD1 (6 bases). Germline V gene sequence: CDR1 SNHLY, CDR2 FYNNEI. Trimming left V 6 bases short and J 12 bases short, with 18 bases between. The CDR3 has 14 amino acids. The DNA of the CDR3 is TGTGCCAGCAGCCCTCGGGAACAGGGTAGCGTCCTGACTTTC. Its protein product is CASSPREQGSVLTF.

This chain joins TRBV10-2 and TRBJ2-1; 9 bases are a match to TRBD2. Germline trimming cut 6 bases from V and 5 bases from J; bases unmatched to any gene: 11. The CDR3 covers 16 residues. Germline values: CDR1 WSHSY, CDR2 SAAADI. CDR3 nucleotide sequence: TGCGCCAGCAGCAGACCGGGACTAGCTTCCAACAATGAGCAGTTCTTC. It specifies CASSRPGLASNNEQFF.

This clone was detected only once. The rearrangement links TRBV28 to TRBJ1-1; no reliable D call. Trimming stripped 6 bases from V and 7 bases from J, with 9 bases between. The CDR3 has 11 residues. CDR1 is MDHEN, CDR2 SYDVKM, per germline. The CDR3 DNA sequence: TGTGCCAGCAGCCAAGGGAGTGAAGCTTTCTTT. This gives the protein CASSQGSEAFF.